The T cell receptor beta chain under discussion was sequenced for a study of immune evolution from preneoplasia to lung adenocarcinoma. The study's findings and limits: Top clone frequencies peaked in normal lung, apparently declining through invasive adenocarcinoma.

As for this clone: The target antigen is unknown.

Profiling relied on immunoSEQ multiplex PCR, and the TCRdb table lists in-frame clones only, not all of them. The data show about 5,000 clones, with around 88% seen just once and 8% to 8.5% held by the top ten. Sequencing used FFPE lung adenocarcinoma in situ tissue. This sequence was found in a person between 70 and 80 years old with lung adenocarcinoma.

The CDR3 here is CASSARDSPSYNEQFF. CDR3 in DNA: TGTGCCAGCAGTGCTCGGGACTCTCCCTCCTACAATGAGCAGTTCTTC. The chain recombines TRBV6-1 with TRBJ2-1, with D perhaps matching TRBD2 (6 bases). Per the germline V gene, CDR1 is MNHNS and CDR2 is SASEGT. The length of the CDR3 is 16 residues. V lost 4 bases and J lost 0, with 13 bases in between.